The 2 T cell receptor beta chains presented below share a single source sample, sequenced in a study of T-cell reconstitution after alpha-beta-depleted transplantation in children. TCRbeta library preparation incorporated unique molecular identifiers. TCRdb processed the PCR reads anew with MiXCR; each CDR3 protein has one entry. In the table there are 75,000 to 80,000 distinct CDR3 sequences, about a sixth of which are singletons. The source material was PBMCs, mostly from graft donor cells, sampled 360 days after TCRalphabeta/CD19-depleted stem cell transplant. These receptors all come from a male patient aged 2 to 9 who had a stem cell transplant for acute lymphoblastic leukemia, so the T cells may come from the graft donor.

This clonotype was picked up a small number of times. CDR3 sequence reads: CASARRVLTDTQYF. CDR3 nucleotides: TGTGCCAGCGCGAGGAGGGTCCTGACAGATACGCAGTATTTT. The chain recombines TRBV2 with TRBJ2-3, with D maybe TRBD2 (6 bases). Germline V lookup: CDR1 SNHLY, CDR2 FYNNEI. Trimming took 8 bases from V and 3 from J, leaving 15 bases between them. CDR3 length equals 14 residues.

The V gene is TRBV29-1, the J gene TRBJ2-6; 10 bases map to TRBD1. V shed 5 bases and J 0 bases; nucleotides not matched to a gene: 7. CDR3 length: 17 amino acids. Germline loops: CDR1 SQVTM, CDR2 ANQGSEA. DNA for the CDR3: TGCAGCGTTTCCGGGACAGGGGCCTCCTCTGGGGCCAACGTCCTGACTTTC. Its protein product is CSVSGTGASSGANVLTF.